What follows are 27 T cell receptor beta chains derived from one specimen sequenced in a study of blood T cells in healthy people across ages (dated by TCRdb to between 2015 and 2017). Receptor amplification or capture employed 5' RACE. These reads were obtained on an Illumina HiSeq 2500. A second roughly 7 to 11 cycle PCR used a sample-barcoded 5' primer and a J-beta primer mix. The public sequencing data were trimmed at Q25 with fastp and processed into clonotypes with MiXCR by TCRdb, which kept only in-frame beta chains. Each CDR3 protein appears once, grouped with its most common genes and DNA. This sample holds about 1.4 million distinct CDR3 sequences; roughly 59% were observed only once. 5.5% to 8% of the sample comes from the top ten. Sequenced input: blood. These receptors came from a man aged 18-30 years in good health.

This clonotype was found once. V and J are TRBV19 and TRBJ1-5; 8 bases line up with TRBD1. CDR3 size: 17 residues. Losses at the gene ends were 5 bases for V and 4 bases for J; bases not matched to a gene: 13. Germline CDR1 and CDR2: LNHDA and SQIVND (reference sequence). The DNA of the CDR3 is TGTGCCAGTAGTCCTCGCAGGACAGGGTTTGGGAATCAGCCCCAGCATTTT. Translated, it gives CASSPRRTGFGNQPQHF.

This chain links TRBV4-1 with TRBJ2-5; D is ambiguous. Looked up from germline, CDR1 is MGHRA and CDR2 is YSYEKL. The CDR3 has 15 amino acids. V was trimmed by 4 bases and J by 0 bases, leaving 12 bases between them. Written as DNA, the CDR3 is TGCGCCAGCAGCCCGCCCGACCGTTACCAAGAGACCCAGTACTTC. It is translated as CASSPPDRYQETQYF.

V is TRBV6-1 and J is TRBJ2-1; 7 nucleotides line up with TRBD1. V dropped 2 bases and J dropped 6; count of bases not matched to a gene: 10. The germline gives CDR1 MNHNS, CDR2 SASEGT. The CDR3 length is 16 residues. The CDR3 region is CASSEIPGQSFNEQFF. CDR3 bases: TGTGCCAGCAGTGAAATCCCGGGACAGAGTTTCAATGAGCAGTTCTTC.

This clonotype showed up just a few times. The chain recombines TRBV27 with TRBJ2-1; D ambiguous. The CDR3 has 14 residues. Trimming removed 3 bases from V and 5 bases from J, with 11 bases in between. Germline lookup yields CDR1 MNHEY and CDR2 SMNVEV (reference sequence). CDR3 sequence (DNA): TGTGCCAGCAGTTTCGGCCTAGTTAACAATGAGCAGTTCTTC. This sequence encodes CASSFGLVNNEQFF.

The chain joins TRBV11-2 to TRBJ1-1, with 8 bases that match TRBD1. V lost 2 bases to trimming and J lost 6 bases; unmatched junction nucleotides: 8. The CDR3 is 15 residues long. Per germline, CDR1 SGHAT and CDR2 FQNNGV. DNA of the CDR3: TGTGCCAGCAGCTTACTGGGACAGGAAGGGGCTGAAGCTTTCTTT. This translates into CASSLLGQEGAEAFF.

The table lists this clonotype with many counts. CDR3 bases: TGTGCCAGTAGTGCGGGACAGACAGCCTACGAGCAGTACTTC. Residues: CASSAGQTAYEQYF. The J gene is TRBJ2-7, the V gene TRBV19; a possible D gene is TRBD1 (7 bases). Trimming stripped 5 bases from V and 2 bases from J, with 13 bases between. CDR1 is LNHDA and CDR2 is SQIVND in the germline V gene (reference sequence). The CDR3 sequence is 14 residues long.

There are a few counts of this clonotype. The chain carries TRBV4-1 and TRBJ2-7, with D maybe TRBD1 (5 bases). The V gene lost 0 bases and the J gene lost 5 bases, with 17 bases spanning the gap. The CDR3 totals 16 residues. The germline V gene has CDR1 MGHRA and CDR2 YSYEKL. The CDR3, as DNA: TGCGCCAGCAGCCAAGAAAGCCGGCAGGGTCCCCACGAGCAGTACTTC. Amino acid sequence: CASSQESRQGPHEQYF.

As for this clonotype: At one end, the junction sequence differs from germline, possibly due to a read error. V gene TRBV3-1 combines with J gene TRBJ1-1; D possibly corresponds to TRBD1 (5 bases). Germline values: CDR1 LGHDT, CDR2 YNNKEL (reference sequence). The CDR3 runs 12 residues. The CDR3 sequence is CASTQSRGEAFF. DNA of the CDR3: TGTGCCAGCACCCAATCCCGGGGCGAAGCTTTCTTT.

The genes are TRBV20-1 and TRBJ2-3, with D possibly being TRBD1 (6 bases). V was shortened by 0 bases and J by 2 bases, with 9 bases between the two germline ends. The V gene's germline CDR1 is DFQATT and CDR2 SNEGSKA (reference sequence). CDR3 length equals 14 residues. CDR3 in DNA: TGCAGTGCTAGAGACGGGACAAACACAGATACGCAGTATTTT. Protein sequence: CSARDGTNTDTQYF.

There are a few counts of this clonotype. The chain couples TRBV28 to TRBJ2-5; 7 bases line up with TRBD2. The CDR3 has 13 residues. With 8 bases clipped from V and 4 bases from J, the junction kept 7 bases outside the gene matches. Germline loops: CDR1 MDHEN, CDR2 SYDVKM. CDR3 bases: TGTGCCAGCGGGGGGGAATCCGGAGAGACCCAGTACTTC. Translation gives CASGGESGETQYF. Complete variable domain (other parts from reference TRBV28 and TRBJ2-5): DVKVTQSSRYLVKRTGEKVFLECVQDMDHENMFWYRQDPGLGLRLIYFSYDVKMKEKGDIPEGYSVSREKKERFSLILESASTNQTSMYLCASGGESGETQYFGPGTRLLVL.

This clonotype has a handful of counts. The V gene is TRBV2, the J gene TRBJ2-3; D perhaps matches TRBD2 (5 bases). V lost 3 bases to trimming and J lost 5 bases, with 9 bases between them. The length of the CDR3 is 13 residues. The V gene's germline CDR1 is SNHLY and CDR2 FYNNEI. Here the CDR3 DNA reads TGTGCCAGCAGTGAGTTGGGAGTAGATACGCAGTATTTT. Its translation is CASSELGVDTQYF.

The genes are TRBV3-1 and TRBJ2-1; TRBD2 might be the D (5 bases). Germline V gene sequence: CDR1 LGHDT, CDR2 YNNKEL (reference sequence). V shed 0 bases and J shed 2 bases, with 11 bases lying between them. The CDR3 covers 16 residues. CDR3 loop: CASSQEVAGAYNEQFF. The DNA for the CDR3 is TGTGCCAGCAGCCAAGAGGTGGCGGGTGCCTACAATGAGCAGTTCTTC.

This chain links TRBV4-2 with TRBJ1-1; 9 nucleotides align to TRBD1. V trimming: 4 bases; J trimming: 7 bases; junction bases outside the gene matches: 4. Germline lookup yields CDR1 LGHNA and CDR2 YNFKEQ. The CDR3 is 13 amino acids. The CDR3 DNA is TGTGCCAGCAGCCCGACAGGGGGGGATGAAGCTTTCTTT. This translates into CASSPTGGDEAFF.

This clonotype turned up a few times. This chain connects TRBV20-1 to TRBJ1-2, with D unresolved. The length of the CDR3 is 20 residues. Trimming removed 0 bases from V and 2 bases from J, with 28 bases in between. Germline CDR1 reads DFQATT; CDR2 reads SNEGSKA (reference sequence). DNA of the CDR3: TGCAGTGCTAGAGATCGCGTCGACCCGGCGGCTCGTCAGAGAAACTATGGCTACACCTTC. Translated, it gives CSARDRVDPAARQRNYGYTF.

The sample holds one count of this clonotype. V usage is TRBV29-1 and J usage is TRBJ2-5; D assignment may be TRBD1 or TRBD2 (5 bases each). V was shortened by 7 bases and J by 0 bases, with 18 bases between the two germline ends. Germline V gene sequence: CDR1 SQVTM, CDR2 ANQGSEA. This CDR3 comprises 15 residues. The CDR3 coding sequence is TGCAGCGGCTCCGGGACCCCGGCCAACCAAGAGACCCAGTACTTC. Amino acids: CSGSGTPANQETQYF.

The CDR3 reads CASSVGELPIYEQYF. The CDR3 bases are TGTGCCAGCAGCGTAGGCGAACTACCGATCTACGAGCAGTACTTC. The J gene is TRBJ2-7, the V gene TRBV9; no clear D gene. CDR1 and CDR2 (germline): SGDLS, YYNGEE. The CDR3 runs 15 residues. Trimming left V 0 bases short and J 3 bases short, with 13 bases between.

This clonotype turned up a few times. V gene TRBV25-1 combines with J gene TRBJ2-1, with D unclear. The length of the CDR3 is 14 residues. Trimming cost V 7 bases and J 7 bases, with 17 bases left between them. The germline V gene encodes CDR1 MGHDK and CDR2 SYGVNS. The CDR3 here is CASIDGHPSNEQFF. Here the CDR3 DNA reads TGTGCCAGCATCGATGGCCACCCATCGAATGAGCAGTTCTTC.

The chain uses TRBV5-1 and TRBJ2-7; 9 bases align to TRBD1. Germline CDR1 reads SGHRS; CDR2 reads YFSETQ. This CDR3 has 14 residues. Germline trimming cut 3 bases from V and 4 bases from J; bases unmatched to any gene: 5. CDR3 bases: TGCGCCAGCAGCTGGAGGACAGGGGATTACGAGCAGTACTTC. Protein: CASSWRTGDYEQYF. The variable domain in full, completed from reference TRBV5-1 and TRBJ2-7, reads KAGVTQTPRYLIKTRGQQVTLSCSPISGHRSVSWYQQTPGQGLQFLFEYFSETQRNKGNFPGRFSGRQFSNSRSEMNVSTLELGDSALYLCASSWRTGDYEQYFGPGTRLTVT.

The chain links TRBV25-1 to TRBJ2-6; 9 nucleotides match TRBD1. Germline V gene data show CDR1 as MGHDK and CDR2 as SYGVNS. J lost 0 bases, V lost 7 bases, and 10 bases had no gene match. The CDR3 extends over 18 amino acids. DNA for the CDR3: TGTGCCAGCACCCACAGGACAGGGGACCTCTCTGGGGCCAACGTCCTGACTTTC. This translates into CASTHRTGDLSGANVLTF.

This chain uses TRBV2 with TRBJ1-2, with D possibly being TRBD1 (5 bases). This CDR3 has 16 residues. Germline V CDR1 and CDR2: SNHLY, FYNNEI. Trimming shortened V by 4 bases and J by 11 bases, and 26 bases separated the two germline ends. The CDR3: CASSVYGTAAGRGYTF. In DNA form, the CDR3 reads TGTGCCAGCAGTGTATACGGGACGGCCGCTGGTAGAGGTTACACCTTC. Filled out from reference TRBV2 and TRBJ1-2, the complete variable domain reads EPEVTQTPSHQVTQMGQEVILRCVPISNHLYFYWYRQILGQKVEFLVSFYNNEISEKSEIFDDQFSVERPDGSNFTLKIRSTKLEDSAMYFCASSVYGTAAGRGYTFGSGTRLTVV.

The chain links TRBV7-9 to TRBJ2-1; D remains ambiguous. V dropped 5 bases and J dropped 0 bases, with 14 bases sitting between them. This CDR3 has 16 residues. Germline V gives CDR1 SEHNR, CDR2 FQNEAQ (reference sequence). The CDR3 protein is CASSPAPKHSYNEQFF. CDR3 coding DNA: TGTGCCAGCAGCCCCGCCCCCAAACACTCCTACAATGAGCAGTTCTTC.

The genes are TRBV7-2 and TRBJ1-2; weak D call: TRBD1 (5 bases). CDR1 and CDR2 from the germline V gene are SGHTA and FQGNSA. The CDR3 length is 18 residues. Trimming took 3 bases from V and 2 from J, leaving 22 bases between them. The CDR3 DNA reads as TGTGCCAGCAGCTTGAACCAAAATTGGGGCAGGGTGAACTATGGCTACACCTTC. Its protein is CASSLNQNWGRVNYGYTF.

The gene calls are TRBV29-1 and TRBJ2-1; D may be TRBD1 (5 bases). The germline CDR1 and CDR2 sequences are SQVTM and ANQGSEA. The CDR3 is made up of 13 amino acids. Between the trimmed V and J ends, which lost 4 bases and 2 bases, there was a span of 9 bases. Written as DNA, the CDR3 is TGCAGCGTTGCTGACAGTCCCTACAATGAGCAGTTCTTC. It encodes CSVADSPYNEQFF.

The rearrangement uses TRBV2 and TRBJ2-5, with D possibly called TRBD1 or TRBD2 (5 bases each). Trimming pared 6 bases from V and 7 bases from J, leaving 12 bases between. CDR1 is SNHLY, CDR2 FYNNEI, per germline. This CDR3 region has 12 residues. The DNA of the CDR3 is TGTGCCAGCAGAAGGGGAGATTGGACCCAGTACTTC. Translating gives CASRRGDWTQYF.

For this clonotype: A much larger clonotype is one base distant, so this may be a read error. This rearrangement joins TRBV7-2 to TRBJ1-5; 11 nucleotides match TRBD1. Per the germline V gene, CDR1 is SGHTA and CDR2 is FQGNSA. There are 16 residues in the CDR3. V trimming: 1 base; J trimming: 4 bases; junction bases outside the gene matches: 3. CDR3 nucleotides: TGTGCCAGCAGCTTAGGGGGACAGGGGGTAAATCAGCCCCAGCATTTT. Protein product: CASSLGGQGVNQPQHF. Filled out from reference TRBV7-2 and TRBJ1-5, the complete variable domain reads GAGVSQSPSNKVTEKGKDVELRCDPISGHTALYWYRQSLGQGLEFLIYFQGNSAPDKSGLPSDRFSAERTGGSVSTLTIQRTQQEDSAVYLCASSLGGQGVNQPQHFGDGTRLSIL.

This clonotype has only a few counts. J is TRBJ2-5 and V is TRBV4-1; no firm D call. This CDR3 is built from 14 residues. Germline-derived CDR1 and CDR2 are MGHRA and YSYEKL. V was shortened by 0 bases and J by 5 bases, with 10 bases between the two germline ends. The CDR3 spells CASSQDNPTETQYF. CDR3 sequence (DNA): TGCGCCAGCAGCCAAGACAACCCCACGGAGACCCAGTACTTC.

In this sample, this clonotype turned up a few times. The chain has TRBV12-3 or TRBV12-4 and TRBJ2-1; perhaps TRBD2 as D (6 bases). Trimming removed 5 bases at V and 3 bases at J, with 20 bases between. The CDR3 spans 17 residues. The CDR3: CASSLAPHSGYYNEQFF. As DNA, the CDR3 is TGTGCCAGCAGTCTCGCCCCACATAGCGGATACTACAATGAGCAGTTCTTC.